This TCR beta chain was identified during a study of blood T cell repertoires in COVID-19. Germline CDR1 and CDR2: LNHDA and SQIVND (reference sequence). The CDR3 length is 16 residues. The V end was cut by 4 bases, the J end by 6 bases, with 22 bases between. Measured with immunoSEQ multiplex PCR; TCRdb has only the in-frame clones, and not every one. The sample comprises nearly 110,000 clones, over 60% of which are singletons, and 4.3% rests with the top ten. The sample comprised peripheral blood. The V call is TRBV19, the J call TRBJ2-7; D possibly corresponds to TRBD1 (5 bases). The receptor's source is a man aged 65 to 85 with acute or convalescent COVID-19. The CDR3 here is CASSRYFSGLGSEQYF. DNA for the CDR3: TGTGCCAGTAGTAGATACTTCTCAGGGTTGGGCTCCGAGCAGTACTTC.